These 26 T cell receptor beta chains share one sample of origin, sequenced in a study of regulatory T cells in long-lasting Graves disease. TCR beta libraries were built with iRepertoire HTBI primers and Arm-PCR of CDR3 regions. TCRdb re-derived calls from the multiplex PCR reads in MiXCR, one entry per CDR3 protein. The sample has approximately 400,000 distinct CDR3 sequences, about 10% seen once; the top ten hold under 20%. Time point: newly diagnosed GD, antithyroid drugs for less than 3 months. Making the TCR library involved RNA that had been extracted from PBMCs. This sample was shared with a second study, whose subject was T cells in Graves' hyperthyroidism and ophthalmopathy.

Specimen: peripheral blood mononuclear cells (PBMCs), collected at new diagnosis, from a patient treated with antithyroid drugs. Receptor source: a woman in her late teens or twenties with Graves disease.

This clonotype was seen ten or more times. The chain employs TRBV20-1 and TRBJ2-1, with D unclear. CDR1 is DFQATT and CDR2 is SNEGSKA in the germline V gene (reference sequence). Deletions cut 2 bases from V and 3 bases from J, with 11 bases between. There are 14 residues in the CDR3. The CDR3 loop is CSARMGYDYNEQFF. CDR3 nucleotides: TGCAGTGCTAGAATGGGGTACGACTACAATGAGCAGTTCTTC.

The chain has TRBV14 and TRBJ2-1, with a tentative D call TRBD2 (5 bases). The V gene lost 5 bases and the J gene lost 9 bases, with 11 bases spanning the gap. The germline gives CDR1 SGHDN, CDR2 FVKESK. The length of the CDR3 is 12 residues. CDR3: CASSRTGSEQFF. DNA for the CDR3: TGTGCCAGCAGCAGAACGGGGTCTGAGCAGTTCTTC.

This clonotype was observed many times. This chain uses TRBV7-2 with TRBJ2-7; TRBD1 might be the D (5 bases). V gave up 3 bases and J gave up 3 bases, with 15 bases separating them. Germline lookup yields CDR1 SGHTA and CDR2 FQGNSA. The CDR3 length is 15 residues. As DNA, the CDR3 is TGTGCCAGCAGCTTTGAAACAGGCTTAGGCTACGAGCAGTACGTC. This translates into CASSFETGLGYEQYV.

The count of this clonotype is one. This chain joins TRBV7-3 and TRBJ2-3, with 7 nucleotides matching TRBD2. The V and J ends lost 5 bases and 5 bases, in that order; junction bases with no gene match: 16. Germline loops: CDR1 SGHTA, CDR2 FQGTGA. The CDR3 covers 17 residues. CDR3 sequence reads: CASSPTGTTGQGDTQYF. The DNA for the CDR3 is TGTGCCAGCAGCCCCACCGGGACTACCGGGCAGGGAGATACGCAGTATTTT.

This rearrangement joins TRBV7-3 to TRBJ1-4, with 8 positions matching TRBD1. From germline, CDR1 is SGHTA and CDR2 FQGTGA. This CDR3 is 15 amino acids long. V trimming: 6 bases; J trimming: 5 bases; junction bases outside the gene matches: 8. The CDR3 nucleotides are TGTGCCAGCAGTCTTGCCGGGACAGGCAATGAAAAACTGTTTTTT. The encoded protein is CASSLAGTGNEKLFF.

CDR3 amino acids: CASSLTAGGPSPYNEQFF. DNA for the CDR3: TGTGCCAGCAGCTTAACGGCGGGAGGGCCCTCCCCCTACAATGAGCAGTTCTTC. V is TRBV7-3 and J is TRBJ2-1; 9 bases map to TRBD2. CDR1 is SGHTA, CDR2 FQGTGA, per germline. The CDR3 has 18 residues. The J segment lost 2 bases and the V segment lost 0 bases, leaving 8 bases of the junction unmatched. The entire variable domain, with the rest obtained from reference TRBV7-3 and TRBJ2-1, is as follows: GAGVSQTPSNKVTEKGKYVELRCDPISGHTALYWYRQSLGQGPEFLIYFQGTGAADDSGLPNDRFFAVRPEGSVSTLKIQRTERGDSAVYLCASSLTAGGPSPYNEQFFGPGTRLTVL.

This clonotype has ten or more counts. The chain couples TRBV4-1 to TRBJ2-2; tentative D call: TRBD2 (6 bases). Trimming removed 7 bases at V and 2 bases at J, with 14 bases between. Germline V gene lookup returns CDR1 MGHRA and CDR2 YSYEKL. This CDR3 has 15 amino acids. The CDR3 protein is CASTTGDSNTGELFF. CDR3 DNA sequence: TGCGCCAGCACGACGGGGGATAGTAACACCGGGGAGCTGTTTTTT.

The sample holds a few counts of this clonotype. The chain couples TRBV19 to TRBJ2-1; D is perhaps TRBD1 or TRBD2 (5 bases each). V lost 8 bases, J lost 4 bases, and 18 bases lay in between. The CDR3 is 15 residues long. Germline loops: CDR1 LNHDA, CDR2 SQIVND (reference sequence). As DNA, the CDR3 is TGTGCCAGTGGAAGGGTGGGGACGGATTACAATGAGCAGTTCTTC. Its protein is CASGRVGTDYNEQFF.

This clonotype has ten or more counts. The chain has TRBV12-3 or TRBV12-4 and TRBJ2-2; 7 nucleotides line up with TRBD1. The CDR3 runs 15 residues. V was clipped by 3 bases and J by 4 bases; unmatched bases: 5. CDR3 nucleotide sequence: TGTGCCAGCAGTTTGCCCAGGGGGTTCACCGGGGAGCTGTTTTTT. Residues: CASSLPRGFTGELFF.

This clonotype was found many times. This chain links TRBV27 with TRBJ1-5; tentative D call: TRBD1 (5 bases). The V gene's germline CDR1 is MNHEY and CDR2 SMNVEV (reference sequence). The CDR3 is made up of 17 amino acids. Trimming pared 3 bases from V and 9 bases from J, leaving 24 bases between. The CDR3: CASSFVGQKGVRGPQHF. In DNA form, the CDR3 reads TGTGCCAGCAGTTTTGTTGGGCAGAAAGGGGTTAGGGGGCCCCAGCATTTT.

This clonotype was picked up many times. The chain joins TRBV6-5 to TRBJ2-2; D gene uncertain. With 4 bases removed from V and 3 bases from J, the gap between germline ends came to 9 bases. CDR1 and CDR2 (germline): MNHEY, SVGAGI. The CDR3 length is 14 residues. CDR3 in DNA: TGTGCCAGCAGTTTTGGCTCATACACCGGGGAGCTGTTTTTT. It encodes CASSFGSYTGELFF.

This clonotype was seen repeatedly, ten times or more. The V gene is TRBV2, the J gene TRBJ2-7; D not certain. The length of the CDR3 is 15 residues. Germline CDR1 reads SNHLY; CDR2 reads FYNNEI. With 7 bases removed from V and 4 bases from J, the gap between germline ends came to 20 bases. CDR3 protein: CASKPRTLAIYEQYV. CDR3 sequence (DNA): TGTGCCAGCAAGCCTAGGACCCTCGCCATTTACGAGCAGTACGTC.

As for this clonotype: A much larger clone sits a single nucleotide away, making a read error possible. This rearrangement joins TRBV7-2 to TRBJ2-1; TRBD2 aligns across 11 bases. Germline CDR1 reads SGHTA; CDR2 reads FQGNSA. V lost 5 bases to trimming and J lost 4 bases; unmatched junction nucleotides: 7. This CDR3 contains 16 residues. CDR3 loop: CASSKTLAGGYNEQFF. DNA of the CDR3: TGTGCCAGCAGCAAAACCCTAGCGGGGGGATACAATGAGCAGTTCTTC.

The chain joins TRBV4-3 to TRBJ1-2; D is uncertain. Trimming pared 0 bases from V and 7 bases from J, leaving 12 bases between. Germline V gene data show CDR1 as LGHNA and CDR2 as YSLEER. The CDR3 has 14 residues. CDR3 in DNA: TGCGCCAGCAGCCAAGATATAGGCGAGTCTGGCTACACCTTC. It translates to CASSQDIGESGYTF.

With respect to this clonotype: This sequence may be a read error, since a much larger clone differs from it by one base. The V gene is TRBV2, the J gene TRBJ2-1; D may be TRBD1 (6 bases). The CDR3 contains 13 residues. Per the germline V gene, CDR1 is SNHLY and CDR2 is FYNNEI. The V end lost 5 bases, the J end lost 10 bases, and 15 bases lay between the germline ends. The CDR3 loop is CASSNYRDNEQFF. The CDR3 region has the DNA TGTGCCAGCAGTAATTACAGGGATAACGAGCAGTTCTTC. The full variable domain, completed using reference TRBV2 and TRBJ2-1, is EPEVTQTPSHQVTQMGQEVILRCVPISNHLYFYWYRQILGQKVEFLVSFYNNEISEKSEIFDDQFSVERPDGSNFTLKIRSTKLEDSAMYFCASSNYRDNEQFFGPGTRLTVL.

In this sample, this clonotype turned up many times. The chain has TRBV12-3 or TRBV12-4 and TRBJ1-4, with D possibly TRBD1 on 5 matching bases. This CDR3 region has 17 residues. V dropped 1 base and J dropped 6 bases, with 18 bases sitting between them. In DNA form, the CDR3 reads TGTGCCAGCAGTTTAGGGGGGACCCTGGGGGGGGATGAAAAACTGTTTTTT. It translates to CASSLGGTLGGDEKLFF.

Many counts were recorded for this clonotype. This chain connects TRBV7-2 to TRBJ1-1, with TRBD1 matching over 9 bases. This CDR3 contains 16 residues. Looked up from germline, CDR1 is SGHTA and CDR2 is FQGNSA. V lost 5 bases to trimming and J lost 1 base; unmatched junction nucleotides: 8. CDR3 nucleotides: TGTGCCAGCAGCCCCGACAGGGGGATAGGGAACACTGAAGCTTTCTTT. Translating it yields CASSPDRGIGNTEAFF.

The chain combines TRBV9 with TRBJ2-3; D gene uncertain. Looked up from germline, CDR1 is SGDLS and CDR2 is YYNGEE. The CDR3 covers 12 residues. Trimming shortened V by 7 bases and J by 4 bases, and 10 bases separated the two germline ends. The CDR3 DNA reads as TGTGCCAGCGGGGTAGGAGCAGATACGCAGTATTTT. Translating gives CASGVGADTQYF.

To note about this clonotype: A much larger clone is a single base away; this may be a read error. This rearrangement joins TRBV15 to TRBJ2-5, with 8 nucleotides matching TRBD1. CDR3 length: 16 residues. Germline CDR1 and CDR2: LNHNV and YYDKDF (reference sequence). CDR3 sequence reads: CTTSREGGQGAETQYF. CDR3 coding DNA: TGTACCACCAGCAGAGAGGGAGGACAGGGCGCAGAGACCCAGTACTTC. The full variable domain, in which reference TRBV15 and TRBJ2-5 provide the parts outside the CDR3, is DAMVIQNPRYQVTQFGKPVTLSCSQTLNHNVMYWYQQKSSQAPKLLFHYYDKDFNNEADTPDNFQSRRPNTSFCFLDIRSPGLGDTAMYLCTTSREGGQGAETQYFGPGTRLLVL.

This clonotype was seen repeatedly, ten times or more. The V and J genes are TRBV5-1 and TRBJ1-2; D not certain. Germline V gene data show CDR1 as SGHRS and CDR2 as YFSETQ. V dropped 0 bases and J dropped 4 bases, with 16 bases sitting between them. The length of the CDR3 is 16 residues. In DNA form, the CDR3 reads TGCGCCAGCAGCTTGGCCTCATCTGATCCTATCTATGGCTACACCTTC. Translated, it gives CASSLASSDPIYGYTF. Using reference TRBV5-1 and TRBJ1-2 for the parts outside the CDR3, the full variable domain is KAGVTQTPRYLIKTRGQQVTLSCSPISGHRSVSWYQQTPGQGLQFLFEYFSETQRNKGNFPGRFSGRQFSNSRSEMNVSTLELGDSALYLCASSLASSDPIYGYTFGSGTRLTVV.

This clonotype has a count of ten or more. The V gene is TRBV6-2 or TRBV6-3, the J gene TRBJ1-2; no clear D. V was shortened by 2 bases and J by 2 bases, with 6 bases between the two germline ends. This CDR3 comprises 13 residues. CDR1 MNHEY and CDR2 SVGEGT come from the germline V gene. CDR3 sequence reads: CASSYASNYGYTF. Written as DNA, the CDR3 is TGTGCCAGCAGTTACGCCTCAAACTATGGCTACACCTTC.

This clonotype occurred a few times. This chain connects TRBV20-1 to TRBJ1-2, with D perhaps matching TRBD1 (5 bases). The V and J ends lost 1 base and 4 bases respectively, with 7 bases between them. The length of the CDR3 is 12 residues. Germline CDR1 and CDR2: DFQATT and SNEGSKA (reference sequence). CDR3: CSARVDSYGYTF. DNA of the CDR3: TGCAGTGCTAGAGTCGACAGCTATGGCTACACCTTC.

The V and J genes are TRBV6-1 and TRBJ1-2; tentatively, D is TRBD1 (6 bases). This CDR3 is 13 amino acids long. Germline values: CDR1 MNHNS, CDR2 SASEGT. The V gene lost 7 bases and the J gene lost 3 bases, with 12 bases spanning the gap. Written as DNA, the CDR3 is TGTGCCAGCATATGGGGGGCTTACTATGGCTACACCTTC. Residues: CASIWGAYYGYTF.

This clonotype came up many times. The V and J genes are TRBV28 and TRBJ1-5; no reliable D call. Between the trimmed V and J ends, which lost 3 bases and 0 bases, there was a span of 6 bases. This CDR3 is built from 14 residues. Germline values: CDR1 MDHEN, CDR2 SYDVKM. In DNA, the CDR3 is TGTGCCAGCAGTTTTCGTATTAGCAATCAGCCCCAGCATTTT. It is translated as CASSFRISNQPQHF.

This clonotype was seen ten or more times. This chain connects TRBV18 to TRBJ2-7; 9 nucleotides line up with TRBD1. Germline V CDR1 and CDR2: KGHSH, LQKENI. The junction had 7 bases not matched to a gene; V was cut back by 3 bases and J by 7 bases. The CDR3 length is 14 residues. The CDR3 is CASSPGQGSREQYF. The CDR3 coding sequence is TGTGCCAGCTCACCGGGACAGGGCTCCCGTGAGCAGTACTTC.

This clonotype has at least ten counts. The chain is built from TRBV20-1 and TRBJ1-4, with TRBD1 as a possible D gene (5 bases). Germline loops: CDR1 DFQATT, CDR2 SNEGSKA (reference sequence). The ends were cut back, 6 bases at V and 13 bases at J, with 21 bases in the middle. The CDR3 loop spans 13 amino acids. CDR3 loop: CSAKNRGQGGLFF. The CDR3 DNA follows: TGCAGTGCCAAAAACCGGGGCCAAGGAGGACTGTTTTTT.